The 8 T cell receptor beta chains listed next were all sequenced from one sample in a study of T cells in Graves' hyperthyroidism and ophthalmopathy. RNA transcripts gave rise to amplified TCR beta CDR3 regions. An initial round of RT-PCR targeting the TCR CDR3 relied on the HTBI primer set. TCRdb reprocessed the multiplex PCR reads via MiXCR and lists one record per CDR3 protein. This table holds over 350,000 distinct CDR3 sequences, over 12% found once. Sequencing was done on a sample of blood. All receptors come from a man between 18 and 35 years old with Graves' ophthalmopathy.

At least ten counts were recorded for this clonotype. The rearrangement joins TRBV20-1 to TRBJ1-5; no definite D call. V lost 0 bases, J lost 7 bases, and 10 bases lay in between. The CDR3 runs to 13 residues. Germline lookup yields CDR1 DFQATT and CDR2 SNEGSKA (reference sequence). The CDR3 reads CSARDNKGQPQHF. CDR3 DNA sequence: TGCAGTGCTAGAGATAACAAGGGCCAGCCCCAGCATTTT.

Many counts were recorded for this clonotype. V is TRBV7-9 and J is TRBJ2-3, with D possibly matching TRBD1 (7 bases). The CDR3 extends over 15 amino acids. Germline V gene data show CDR1 as SEHNR and CDR2 as FQNEAQ (reference sequence). Between the trimmed V and J ends, which lost 3 bases and 4 bases, there was a span of 14 bases. CDR3 nucleotides: TGTGCCAGCAGCTTGCACAGGGGAGGTGCAGATACGCAGTATTTT. This sequence encodes CASSLHRGGADTQYF.

In this sample, this clonotype turned up a few times. The chain couples TRBV10-3 to TRBJ1-4; D not certain. The CDR3 is made up of 15 amino acids. Germline-derived CDR1 and CDR2 are ENHRY and SYGVKD. V lost 5 bases and J 1 base, leaving 11 bases between the germline ends. Here the CDR3 reads CAISPSRRTNEKLFF. In DNA form, the CDR3 reads TGTGCCATCAGTCCCTCTAGGAGAACTAATGAAAAACTGTTTTTT.

Concerning this clonotype itself: Being one base from a much bigger clone, this may be a read error. The chain links TRBV12-3 or TRBV12-4 to TRBJ1-1, with no clear D. The CDR3 is 14 amino acids. V was shortened by 3 bases and J by 3 bases, with 11 bases between the two germline ends. The CDR3 spells CASSFLDLYTEAFF. The CDR3 DNA reads as TGTGCCAGCAGTTTTTTGGACCTGTACACTGAAGCTTTCTTT.

The table lists this clonotype with a few counts. The rearrangement uses TRBV20-1 and TRBJ2-7; perhaps TRBD2 as D (6 bases). The CDR3 covers 13 residues. CDR1 is DFQATT and CDR2 is SNEGSKA in the germline V gene (reference sequence). Trimming removed 1 base from V and 0 bases from J, with 7 bases in between. This CDR3 is CSARASASYEQYF. The CDR3 DNA is TGCAGTGCTAGAGCTAGCGCCTCCTACGAGCAGTACTTC.

The chain has TRBV18 and TRBJ1-2; D perhaps matches TRBD1 (6 bases). Germline loops: CDR1 KGHSH, CDR2 LQKENI. V was clipped by 2 bases and J by 3 bases, with 10 bases between them. The CDR3 has 14 amino acids. The CDR3 DNA reads as TGTGCCAGCTCACCAGGGGGCACAGACTATGGCTACACCTTC. Translating gives CASSPGGTDYGYTF.

This clonotype occurred many times. This rearrangement joins TRBV11-2 to TRBJ2-5; D might be TRBD2 (6 bases). Trimming took off 1 base at V and 4 bases at J, with 13 bases between the two ends. This CDR3 has 15 residues. Germline V gene lookup returns CDR1 SGHAT and CDR2 FQNNGV. The CDR3: CASSLVGGKAETQYF. CDR3 coding DNA: TGTGCCAGCAGCTTAGTCGGCGGGAAGGCAGAGACCCAGTACTTC.

This clonotype was counted ten times or more. The chain employs TRBV2 and TRBJ1-5; TRBD1 matches at 9 bases. Germline CDR1 is SNHLY and CDR2 is FYNNEI. The V and J ends lost 3 bases and 5 bases, in that order; junction bases with no gene match: 5. CDR3 length equals 15 residues. CDR3 nucleotide sequence: TGTGCCAGCAGTGAGACGGGACAGGGTGATCAGCCCCAGCATTTT. It encodes CASSETGQGDQPQHF.